Listed here are 19 T cell receptor beta chains from one sample, sequenced in a study of vaccination and CD4 T cells after COVID-19. The treatment is: roughly ten-day PBMC culture with coronavirus spike peptide pools or control peptides (ViraFEST assay). The Oncomine TCR Beta short-read assay was what sequenced the DNA obtained from cultured CD4+ T cells. TCRdb reprocessed the PCR reads via MiXCR and lists one record per CDR3 protein. The sample has over 20,000 distinct CDR3 sequences, about 42% seen once; the top ten hold approximately 19%. Antigens of these TCRs are unknown. The specimen comprised CD4+ T cells from blood, cultured in vitro, sampled before SARS-CoV-2 vaccination. The receptors stem from a human donor who received a COVID-19 vaccine.

In this sample, this clonotype turned up a few times. The chain links TRBV6-1 to TRBJ1-6; D is undetermined. The CDR3 is 15 residues long. The V end lost 5 bases, the J end lost 9 bases, and 17 bases lay between the germline ends. CDR1 and CDR2 (germline): MNHNS, SASEGT. The CDR3 reads CASSRMGTGSSPLHF. In nucleotides, the CDR3 is TGTGCCAGCAGTAGAATGGGTACGGGCTCTTCACCCCTCCACTTT.

The chain employs TRBV6-1 and TRBJ1-1, with 9 bases identical to TRBD1. The CDR3 runs to 13 residues. The ends lost 11 bases at V and 8 bases at J; junction bases unmatched: 12. The germline V gene has CDR1 MNHNS and CDR2 SASEGT. The CDR3 DNA is TGTGCCGGGAACTCCATAGGACAGGGGGAAGCTTTCTTT. Translated, it gives CAGNSIGQGEAFF.

The chain uses TRBV20-1 and TRBJ2-7; 11 bases line up with TRBD1. Germline V gene sequence: CDR1 DFQATT, CDR2 SNEGSKA (reference sequence). The CDR3 totals 14 residues. Germline trimming cut 5 bases from V and 7 bases from J; bases unmatched to any gene: 10. The CDR3 bases are TGCAGTGCTCGCCACGGACAGGGGGCCGGGGAGCAGTACTTC. Encoded protein: CSARHGQGAGEQYF.

The chain joins TRBV25-1 to TRBJ1-2; D gene uncertain. Germline V gene data show CDR1 as MGHDK and CDR2 as SYGVNS. The CDR3 length is 13 residues. Between the trimmed V and J ends, which lost 2 bases and 6 bases, there was a span of 10 bases. The CDR3 spells CASSEPSRDGYTF. The CDR3 DNA is TGTGCCAGCAGTGAACCCAGCCGGGATGGCTACACCTTC.

This clonotype was counted only a few times. The V call is TRBV10-3, the J call TRBJ1-2; D is unresolved. The germline V gene has CDR1 ENHRY and CDR2 SYGVKD. The CDR3 is 14 amino acids. V lost 3 bases and J 4 bases, leaving 12 bases between the germline ends. The CDR3 loop reads CAISDTGRGYGYTF. CDR3 DNA sequence: TGTGCCATCAGTGATACGGGGAGAGGCTATGGCTACACCTTC.

The rearrangement joins TRBV27 to TRBJ2-3; D is perhaps TRBD1 or TRBD2 (5 bases each). V was clipped by 3 bases and J by 8 bases, with 18 bases between them. The CDR3 sequence is 15 residues long. Per the germline V gene, CDR1 is MNHEY and CDR2 is SMNVEV (reference sequence). This chain's CDR3 is CASSLGPSGGGTQYF. The CDR3 DNA reads TGTGCCAGCAGTTTGGGGCCCTCCGGTGGGGGTACGCAGTATTTT.

This clonotype was counted once. The chain employs TRBV19 and TRBJ1-1; 7 bases align to TRBD1. CDR1 is LNHDA and CDR2 is SQIVND in the germline V gene (reference sequence). CDR3 size: 14 residues. V trimming: 10 bases; J trimming: 2 bases; junction bases outside the gene matches: 10. The DNA for the CDR3 is TGTGCCACCTCTGACAGGGCTGCTAACACTGAAGCTTTCTTT. Protein sequence: CATSDRAANTEAFF.

The chain has TRBV21-1 and TRBJ1-4. TRBV21-1 is a recognized pseudogene. The CDR3 covers 14 residues. This chain's CDR3 is CASSKGPCNEKLFF. CDR3 sequence (DNA): TGTGCCAGCAGCAAAGGGCCGTGCAATGAAAAACTGTTTTTT.

A few counts support this clonotype. This chain uses TRBV27 with TRBJ1-5; 7 nucleotides align to TRBD1. The CDR3 covers 17 residues. The J segment lost 3 bases and the V segment lost 2 bases, leaving 10 bases of the junction unmatched. CDR1 and CDR2 (germline): MNHEY, SMNVEV (reference sequence). In nucleotides, the CDR3 is TGTGCCAGCAGTTTAAGGGCAGGGGGAGATGTCAATCAGCCCCAGCATTTT. Translated: CASSLRAGGDVNQPQHF.

The V and J genes are TRBV19 and TRBJ2-2, with 7 bases identical to TRBD2. The CDR3 length is 15 residues. The V gene's germline CDR1 is LNHDA and CDR2 SQIVND (reference sequence). Unmatched junction bases numbered 8, after V lost 9 bases and J lost 1 base. The CDR3 nucleotides are TGTGCCAGCAGCGTCCGGGGGGAGAACACCGGGGAGCTGTTTTTT. This encodes CASSVRGENTGELFF. Full variable domain (outside the CDR3, taken from reference TRBV19 and TRBJ2-2): DGGITQSPKYLFRKEGQNVTLSCEQNLNHDAMYWYRQDPGQGLRLIYYSQIVNDFQKGDIAEGYSVSREKKESFPLTVTSAQKNPTAFYLCASSVRGENTGELFFGEGSRLTVL.

This chain connects TRBV6-1 to TRBJ2-4; TRBD1 matches 10 bases. The germline CDR1 and CDR2 sequences are MNHNS and SASEGT. V lost 3 bases and J lost 0; bases outside the gene matches: 2. The CDR3 totals 16 residues. The CDR3 DNA sequence: TGTGCCAGCAGTGATCGACAGGGGGCAGCCAAAAACATTCAGTACTTC. This sequence encodes CASSDRQGAAKNIQYF.

The V call is TRBV10-3, the J call TRBJ2-3; 8 bases are a match to TRBD2. CDR1 and CDR2 (germline): ENHRY, SYGVKD. This CDR3 spans 14 amino acids. V was clipped by 6 bases and J by 3 bases; unmatched bases: 5. The CDR3 loop reads CAIRSLAATDTQYF. CDR3 coding DNA: TGTGCCATCAGGTCACTAGCGGCGACAGATACGCAGTATTTT.

In its sample, this clonotype is medium-sized (0.01 to 0.1%). The chain links TRBV25-1 to TRBJ1-5; tentatively, D is TRBD1 (6 bases). The V and J ends lost 6 bases and 0 bases respectively, with 15 bases between them. Germline V gene lookup returns CDR1 MGHDK and CDR2 SYGVNS. This CDR3 has 16 amino acids. This CDR3 is CASRAQGFLSNQPQHF. The CDR3, as DNA: TGTGCCAGCAGGGCTCAGGGGTTTCTTAGCAATCAGCCCCAGCATTTT.

V is TRBV19 and J is TRBJ1-5; 9 bases are a match to TRBD1. The CDR3 is 17 residues long. V was clipped by 7 bases and J by 6 bases; unmatched bases: 16. CDR1 and CDR2 from the germline V gene are LNHDA and SQIVND (reference sequence). Written as DNA, the CDR3 is TGTGCCAGTACCCCTACTGGACCGGGACAGGGAATTCAGCCCCAGCATTTT. The encoded protein is CASTPTGPGQGIQPQHF.

V is TRBV5-4 and J is TRBJ2-3; TRBD2 matches 9 bases. The length of the CDR3 is 14 residues. The germline CDR1 and CDR2 sequences are SGHNT and YYREEE (reference sequence). J gave up 5 bases and V 4 bases, and 5 bases lay outside the gene matches. The DNA for the CDR3 is TGTGCCAGCAGCCCGGGGACTAGCCGAGATACGCAGTATTTT. Amino acid sequence: CASSPGTSRDTQYF.

V and J are TRBV4-1 and TRBJ2-7; 8 nucleotides line up with TRBD2. The CDR3 totals 20 residues. With V trimmed by 4 bases and J by 2 bases, 22 bases remained unmatched. The germline gives CDR1 MGHRA, CDR2 YSYEKL. The CDR3 DNA sequence: TGCGCCAGCAGCCTAATACTAGCGGTCGGCGCAACGGGTAATACCTACGAGCAGTACTTC. This translates into CASSLILAVGATGNTYEQYF.

The chain joins TRBV20-1 to TRBJ1-2, with 7 bases aligning to TRBD1. Germline trimming cut 3 bases from V and 5 bases from J; bases unmatched to any gene: 9. The germline CDR1 and CDR2 sequences are DFQATT and SNEGSKA (reference sequence). The CDR3 is made up of 14 amino acids. The CDR3 region is CSASPYRGEYGYTF. The CDR3 nucleotides read TGCAGTGCTAGCCCATACAGGGGAGAATATGGCTACACCTTC.

The sample holds a few counts of this clonotype. The rearrangement links TRBV5-1 to TRBJ2-5, with 7 bases that match TRBD2. Germline CDR1 and CDR2: SGHRS and YFSETQ. J lost 5 bases, V lost 3 bases, and 10 bases had no gene match. There are 15 residues in the CDR3. The CDR3 DNA follows: TGCGCCAGCAGCTCATTACCGGGGGGTGGGGAGACCCAGTACTTC. Translated, it gives CASSSLPGGGETQYF.

The V gene is TRBV10-1, the J gene TRBJ1-2; TRBD1 aligns across 9 bases. The CDR3 contains 15 residues. CDR1 is WNHNN, CDR2 SYGVQD, per germline (reference sequence). The V segment lost 7 bases and the J segment 1 base; nucleotides outside the gene matches: 7. The CDR3 loop reads CASNLGDRDNYGYTF. CDR3 DNA sequence: TGCGCCAGCAACCTGGGGGACAGGGATAACTATGGCTACACCTTC.